This TCR beta chain stems from a study of vaccination effects on CD4 cells after COVID-19. Study information: Following the second dose by a median of 72 days, the post-vaccine samples were obtained.

Regarding the study as a whole: Convalescent patients in the study were few, and early post-infection timepoints were absent.

Remarks on this clone: Antigen: not known.

Antigen-specific CD4+ T cell clonotypes were called by their expansion after viral peptide-pool culture in ViraFEST. After roughly eleven days in culture, the CD4+ T cells were isolated. Participants got two doses of BNT162b2 or mRNA-1273 vaccine. PBMC were cultured at about 1.9 million per well with about 9 IU/ml IL-2 and 7.5 to 10 ug/ml peptides. It was on days 3 and 7 that half the medium was replaced with IL-2 medium. The ends were cut back, 2 bases at V and 0 bases at J, with 12 bases in the middle. Germline V gene sequence: CDR1 SGDLS, CDR2 YYNGEE. There are 16 residues in the CDR3. Sequencing was performed with immunoSEQ multiplex PCR; in TCRdb, only in-frame clones are kept and a portion is missing. The sample lists over 80,000 clones, around 77% occurring once.

This material consisted of CD4+ T cells from PBMCs cultured with HCoV-OC43 spike peptides, taken after COVID-19 vaccination. Subset here: HCoV-OC43 spike overlapping peptide pool stimulation. The TCR originated in a human donor who received a COVID-19 vaccine. J is TRBJ1-5 and V is TRBV9; unclear D gene. As DNA, the CDR3 is TGTGCCAGCAGCGTCACCGGGAATTATAGCAATCAGCCCCAGCATTTT. Translating it yields CASSVTGNYSNQPQHF.